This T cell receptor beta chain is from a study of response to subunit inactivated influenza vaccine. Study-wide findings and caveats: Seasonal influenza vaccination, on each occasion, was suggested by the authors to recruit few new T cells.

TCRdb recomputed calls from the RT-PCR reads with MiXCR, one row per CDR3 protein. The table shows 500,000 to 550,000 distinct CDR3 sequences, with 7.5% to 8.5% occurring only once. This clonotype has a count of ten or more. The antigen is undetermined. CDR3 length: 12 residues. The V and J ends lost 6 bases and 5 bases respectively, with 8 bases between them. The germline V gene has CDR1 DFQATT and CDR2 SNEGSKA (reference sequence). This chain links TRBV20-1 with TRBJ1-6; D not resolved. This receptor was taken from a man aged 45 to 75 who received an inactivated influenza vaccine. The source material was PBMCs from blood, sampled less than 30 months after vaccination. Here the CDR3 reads CSANRDNSPLHF. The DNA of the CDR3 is TGCAGTGCCAACAGAGATAATTCACCCCTCCACTTT.